The 2 T cell receptor beta chains in this list originate from one sample, sequenced in a study of blood T cells in healthy people across ages. The second PCR ran roughly 6 to 12 cycles with a sample-barcoded 5' primer and J-beta primers. TCRdb re-called the 5' RACE reads through MiXCR, storing one row per CDR3 protein. The table has about 600,000 distinct CDR3 sequences, roughly 48% seen once. Sequencing was performed on blood. The receptor set was obtained from a man aged 80 or over in good health.

The V and J genes are TRBV5-1 and TRBJ2-3; D remains unclear. The CDR3 covers 11 residues. V was cut by 4 bases and J by 9 bases, with 9 bases left in between. The germline CDR1 and CDR2 sequences are SGHRS and YFSETQ. The CDR3 DNA sequence: TGCGCCAGCAGCCTCGCGTACACGCAGTATTTT. Translating gives CASSLAYTQYF.

The V call is TRBV4-2, the J call TRBJ2-5; 8 bases fit TRBD2. Looked up from germline, CDR1 is LGHNA and CDR2 is YNFKEQ. This CDR3 region has 19 residues. V gave up 0 bases and J gave up 5 bases; unmatched junction bases: 17. This chain's CDR3 is CASSQDPGLASRGAETQYF. The CDR3 DNA reads TGTGCCAGCAGCCAAGATCCCGGACTAGCAAGTAGGGGGGCCGAGACCCAGTACTTC.